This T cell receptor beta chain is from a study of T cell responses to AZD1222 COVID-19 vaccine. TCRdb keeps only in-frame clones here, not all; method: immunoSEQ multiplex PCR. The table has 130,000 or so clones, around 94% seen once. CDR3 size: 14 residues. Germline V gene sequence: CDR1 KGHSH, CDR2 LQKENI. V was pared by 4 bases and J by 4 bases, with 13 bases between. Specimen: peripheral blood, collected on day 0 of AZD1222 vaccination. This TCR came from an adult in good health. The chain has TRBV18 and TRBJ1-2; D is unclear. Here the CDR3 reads CASSLPSPFYGYTF. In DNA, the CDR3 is TGTGCCAGCTCACTGCCTTCTCCCTTCTATGGCTACACCTTC.